This TCR beta chain was obtained from a study of shared clonotypes between healthy human individuals. With regard to this clone: What it binds is unknown.

Selected positively for CCR7 and CD45RO-negative, naive CD8 cells excluded terminally differentiated effector memory CD45RA+ cells. The repertoire was sequenced with immunoSEQ multiplex PCR; TCRdb's copy has only in-frame clones and lacks some. The sample includes about 2.1 million clones, 93% of them seen just once. Germline CDR1 and CDR2: SQVTM and ANQGSEA. This CDR3 spans 14 amino acids. The ends lost 7 bases at V and 3 bases at J; junction bases unmatched: 10. Study-wide results and limits: Clonotypes that were shared across a handful of donors made up about 5.1% of naive CD4 clonotypes.

The V call is TRBV29-1, the J call TRBJ2-7; TRBD1 aligns across 9 bases. This TCR was recovered from a man aged 18 to 30 in good health. Some clones in this sample may be carry-over from other donors' samples. What was sequenced was naive CD8+ T cells from PBMCs. CDR3 region: CSGLGGQGGYEQYF. CDR3 in DNA: TGCAGCGGGCTCGGGGGACAGGGTGGCTACGAGCAGTACTTC.